This TCR beta chain was found in a study of blood T cell repertoires in COVID-19. Trimming took off 1 base at V and 6 bases at J, with 8 bases between the two ends. The length of the CDR3 is 13 residues. Germline V gives CDR1 LGHNT, CDR2 FRNRAP. Sequencing was performed with immunoSEQ multiplex PCR; in TCRdb, only in-frame clones are kept and a portion is missing. The profile shows about 270,000 clones, roughly 84% of them singletons. The sequenced sample consisted of peripheral blood. The rearrangement uses TRBV12-5 and TRBJ2-3; possible D gene TRBD2, 5 bases. The sequence came from a human donor with COVID-19, enrolled during active disease. The donor label of this sample is uncertain. The chain's CDR3 is CASGLGQRDTQYF. CDR3 nucleotide sequence: TGTGCTAGTGGTTTGGGTCAGCGGGATACGCAGTATTTT.